This T cell receptor beta chain came from a study of OX40 agonist ivuxolimab in advanced cancers. Study-level information: An agonistic anti-OX40 (CD134) antibody, ivuxolimab, was used to treat the patients. At about 81% male, the cohort had a mean age of roughly 60 years, ranging from roughly 20 to 85.

Between the trimmed V and J ends, which lost 0 bases and 9 bases, there was a span of 16 bases. CDR3 length: 16 residues. Germline V CDR1 and CDR2: SGHRS, YFSETQ. The protocol was immunoSEQ multiplex PCR, while the TCRdb copy is restricted to in-frame clones and leaves out a portion. The profile shows just over 9,500 clones, approximately 71% of them singletons. Regarding this clone: The antigen is not known.

Regarding the study as a whole: On average, CD8+ T cells had more expanded clones than CD4+. At doses 0.1 to 3.0 mg/kg, CD4+ and CD8+ clones expanded.

The source material was CD4+ or CD8+ T cells sorted from blood, sampled in a trial of the OX40 agonist ivuxolimab. This clonotype was sampled from an adult with an advanced solid tumor such as melanoma, head and neck, liver or kidney cancer. This rearrangement joins TRBV5-1 to TRBJ1-6; D might be TRBD1 (6 bases). The CDR3, as DNA: TGCGCCAGCAGCTTGGAGGGGGGGGCAGATGGTTCACCCCTCCACTTT. This sequence encodes CASSLEGGADGSPLHF.